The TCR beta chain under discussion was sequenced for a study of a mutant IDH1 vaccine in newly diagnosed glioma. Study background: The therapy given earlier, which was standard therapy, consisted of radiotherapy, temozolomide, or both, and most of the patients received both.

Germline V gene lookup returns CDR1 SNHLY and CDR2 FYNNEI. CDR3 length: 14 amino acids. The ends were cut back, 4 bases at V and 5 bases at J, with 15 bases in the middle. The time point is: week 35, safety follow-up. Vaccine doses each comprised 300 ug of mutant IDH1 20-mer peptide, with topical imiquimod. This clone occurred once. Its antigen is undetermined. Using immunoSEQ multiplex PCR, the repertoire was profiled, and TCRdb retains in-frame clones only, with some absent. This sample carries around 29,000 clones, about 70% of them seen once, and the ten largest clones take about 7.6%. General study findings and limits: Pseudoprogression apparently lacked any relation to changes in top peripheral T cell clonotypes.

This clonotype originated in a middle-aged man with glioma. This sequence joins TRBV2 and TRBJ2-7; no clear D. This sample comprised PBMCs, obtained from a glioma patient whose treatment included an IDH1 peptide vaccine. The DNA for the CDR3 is TGTGCCAGCAGTGTAATTCCGGGTACCCACGAGCAGTACTTC. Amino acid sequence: CASSVIPGTHEQYF.